This T cell receptor (beta chain) derives from a study of blood T cell repertoires in COVID-19. About the study: The origin of the acute and convalescent COVID-19 samples was the United States, Italy and Spain. The analysed material was cDNA or gDNA that came from T cells, B-cell-depleted T cells, or PBMCs.

In the original workflow: From reference gene primer amplification, estimates of nucleated cell counts were derived. The data were produced by immunoSEQ multiplex PCR, yet TCRdb's version contains in-frame clones alone and is incomplete. Clone size and V and J calls were adopted from that table, with D and trimming inferred from the DNA. This table has 150,000 to 200,000 clones, 85% appearing once. A Seattle source enrolled patients during active infection and followed them longitudinally. The germline V gene has CDR1 SEHNR and CDR2 FQNEAQ (reference sequence). J lost 8 bases, V lost 7 bases, and 14 bases had no gene match. The CDR3 consists of 15 residues.

The J gene is TRBJ1-2, the V gene TRBV7-9, with TRBD1 matching 9 bases. This receptor was obtained from an elderly woman with COVID-19, enrolled during active disease. Material: peripheral blood. The CDR3 region is CASTQRDRVESGYTF. CDR3 coding DNA: TGTGCCAGCACCCAACGGGACAGGGTGGAATCGGGCTACACCTTC.